This T cell receptor (beta chain) was recorded in a study of blood T cell repertoires in COVID-19 (dated by TCRdb to about 2020). Context from the whole study: Samples from collaborators originated in the United States, Italy and Spain and spanned both the acute and convalescent phases of COVID-19. The material from the prospective study consisted of cDNA or gDNA derived from T cells, B-cell-depleted T cells, or PBMCs. Deeply sampled blood TCRbeta repertoires from subjects exposed to, actively infected with, or recovered from COVID-19 were included in the dataset. The repertoires were released in a freely available public database intended as a resource for research on the immune response to SARS-CoV-2. Samples came from the ongoing ImmuneRACE study (first 160 participants) plus 1,254 subjects from 6 global collaborators. Nearly every sample came with metadata listing a de-identified subject ID, COVID-19 status, age in years and sex. Where available, HLA class I and class II types were obtained from metadata supplied by the sample provider rather than from assay-based typing.

CDR1 and CDR2, per the germline V gene, are SGHAT and FQNNGV. The cysteine opens and the phenylalanine closes a CDR3 of 16 amino acids. The read is trimmed to its CDR3 DNA, 48 bases read in frame from base 1. Trimmed from V: 5 bases; trimmed from J: 4 bases; junction bases lacking a gene match: 11. TCRbeta CDR3 regions were amplified from genomic DNA using the immunoSEQ Assay, a bias-controlled multiplex PCR. From the authors' description of their analysis: The number of nucleated cells in each sample was estimated from the amplification of reference gene primers within the assay. To quantify the absolute abundance of each unique TCRbeta CDR3 rearrangement, sequence reads were collapsed and filtered. For each sample, productive Simpson clonality was calculated as the square root of Simpson's diversity index across productive rearrangements. TCRdb took over this immuneACCESS table, retaining in-frame rearrangements with V and J assigned. Such tables are incomplete; in checked studies, under half of the missing clones stem from an unresolved V gene, and the remainder is unexplained. V and J calls and clone size are those listed in that table; D and trimming were worked out from the DNA. Present in this sample are about 380,000 clones, around 90% of which were seen just once. The ten top clones hold around 1.3% of the sample.

A remark on this clone: There is no known antigen for this receptor. No clone much larger than this one lies a single base away; base qualities are absent.

What the work shows at the level of the full study, not this receptor alone: How much clinical and demographic metadata was included differed by source and by participant, and the metadata was provided uncurated.

Each collaborating institution followed its own protocols to collect whole blood in K2EDTA tubes. For TCRbeta analysis, collaborator samples were shipped as frozen whole blood, as isolated PBMCs, or as DNA extracted from either sample type. What was sequenced was peripheral blood. The receptor chain draws on TRBV11-2 and TRBJ1-2, with 9 bases aligning to TRBD1. This TCR was sampled from a man aged 35-49 years with acute or convalescent COVID-19. The sequenced DNA: TGTGCCAGCAGCGGATTAGGGACAGGGCTTCGCTATGGCTACACCTTC. Protein translation: CASSGLGTGLRYGYTF. Reference TRBV11-2 and TRBJ1-2 proteins supply the regions before and after the CDR3; the full variable domain is: EAGVAQSPRYKIIEKRQSVAFWCNPISGHATLYWYQQILGQGPKLLIQFQNNGVVDDSQLPKDRFSAERLKGVDSTLKIQPAKLEDSAVYLCASSGLGTGLRYGYTFGSGTRLTVV.